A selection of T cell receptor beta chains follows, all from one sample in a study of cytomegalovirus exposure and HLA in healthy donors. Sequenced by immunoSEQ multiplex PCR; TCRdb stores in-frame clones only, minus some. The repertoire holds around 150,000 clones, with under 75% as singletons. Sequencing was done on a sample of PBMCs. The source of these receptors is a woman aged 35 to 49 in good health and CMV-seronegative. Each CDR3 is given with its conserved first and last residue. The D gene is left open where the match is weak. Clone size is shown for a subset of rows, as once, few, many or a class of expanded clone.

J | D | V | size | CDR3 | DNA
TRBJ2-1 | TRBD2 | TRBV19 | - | CASTRGVDEQFF | TGTGCCAGTACCCGGGGGGTCGATGAGCAGTTCTTC
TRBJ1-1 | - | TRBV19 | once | CASKRGGKNTEAFF | TGTGCCAGCAAGAGGGGGGGTAAGAACACTGAAGCTTTCTTT
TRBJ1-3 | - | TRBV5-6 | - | CASSRSKGNTIYF | TGTGCCAGCAGCAGAAGCAAGGGGAACACCATATATTTT
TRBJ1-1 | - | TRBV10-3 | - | CAISPKGDEAFF | TGTGCCATCAGTCCGAAGGGGGATGAAGCTTTCTTT
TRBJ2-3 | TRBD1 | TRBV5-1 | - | CASSRQGKDTQYF | TGCGCCAGCAGCCGACAGGGTAAGGATACGCAGTATTTT
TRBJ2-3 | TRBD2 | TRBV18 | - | CASSPTSGIGTDTQYF | TGTGCCAGCTCACCGACTAGCGGGATCGGGACAGATACGCAGTATTTT
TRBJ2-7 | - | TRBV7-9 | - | CASSLGRFGAYEQYF | TGTGCCAGCAGCTTAGGAAGATTCGGGGCCTACGAGCAGTACTTC
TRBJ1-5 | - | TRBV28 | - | CASSFSGGNSQPQHF | TGTGCCAGCAGTTTTTCGGGGGGGAACAGTCAGCCCCAGCATTTT
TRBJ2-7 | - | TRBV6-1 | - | CASSDGTLIFYEQYF | TGTGCCAGCAGTGATGGGACACTCATCTTCTACGAGCAGTACTTC
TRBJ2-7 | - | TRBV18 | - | CASSQGLHYEQYF | TGTGCCAGTTCCCAGGGCCTTCACTACGAGCAGTACTTT
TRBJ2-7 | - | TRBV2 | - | CASSVRVAYEQYF | TGTGCCAGCAGTGTCAGGGTAGCCTACGAGCAGTACTTC
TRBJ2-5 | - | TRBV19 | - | CASSPQGRKETQYF | TGTGCCAGTAGTCCCCAGGGTCGAAAAGAGACCCAGTACTTC
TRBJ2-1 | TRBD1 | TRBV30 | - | CAWRTGHEQFF | TGTGCCTGGCGGACAGGGCATGAGCAGTTCTTC
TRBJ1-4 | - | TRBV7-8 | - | CASSRDSVVTEKLFF | TGTGCCAGCAGCAGAGACTCGGTTGTCACAGAAAAACTGTTTTTT
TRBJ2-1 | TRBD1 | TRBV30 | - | CALELQGAYNEQFF | TGTGCGCTGGAATTGCAGGGGGCTTACAATGAGCAGTTCTTC
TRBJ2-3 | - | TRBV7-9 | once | CASSSPDTQTDTQYF | TGTGCCAGCAGCTCCCCGGACACGCAGACAGATACGCAGTACTTT
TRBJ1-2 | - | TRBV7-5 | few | CVRSPCLFESSNYGYTF | TGTGTCAGAAGCCCCTGCCTATTCGAGAGCTCTAACTATGGCTACACCTTC
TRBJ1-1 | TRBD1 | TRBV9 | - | CASSTSPGGPREAFF | TGTGCCAGCAGCACCTCCCCAGGGGGGCCTAGAGAAGCTTTCTTT
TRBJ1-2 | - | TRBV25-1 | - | CASSGGGANGYTF | TGTGCCAGCAGTGGAGGAGGGGCAAATGGCTACACCTTC
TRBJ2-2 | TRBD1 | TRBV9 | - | CASSVRKGAQGGELFF | TGTGCCAGCAGCGTTCGGAAGGGGGCGCAGGGCGGGGAGCTGTTTTTT
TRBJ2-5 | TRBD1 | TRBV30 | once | CAWSRQGETQYF | TGTGCCTGGAGTCGACAGGGCGAGACCCAGTACTTC
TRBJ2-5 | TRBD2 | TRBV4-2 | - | CASSPTSGGAGETQYF | TGTGCCAGCAGCCCAACTAGCGGGGGGGCCGGTGAGACCCAGTACTTC
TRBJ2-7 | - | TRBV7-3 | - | CASSLTVGPTYEQYF | TGTGCCAGCAGCTTAACCGTGGGCCCCACCTACGAGCAGTACTTC
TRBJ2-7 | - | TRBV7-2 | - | CASSFFPGSGVEQYF | TGTGCCAGCAGTTTTTTCCCGGGGTCCGGAGTCGAGCAGTACTTC
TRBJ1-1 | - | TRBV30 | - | CAWSVQYTEAFF | TGTGCCTGGAGTGTACAGTACACTGAAGCTTTCTTT
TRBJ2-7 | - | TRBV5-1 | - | CASSPRTGSSYEQYF | TGCGCCAGCAGCCCACGGACTGGCAGCTCCTACGAGCAGTACTTC
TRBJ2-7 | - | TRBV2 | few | CASSPGLYEQYF | TGTGCCAGCAGCCCGGGACTCTACGAGCAGTACTTC
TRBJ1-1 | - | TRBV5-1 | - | CASSWAQNTEAFF | TGCGCCAGCAGCTGGGCCCAGAACACTGAAGCTTTCTTT
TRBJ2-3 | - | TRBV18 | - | CASSVARSDTQYF | TGTGCCAGCTCAGTAGCTAGGTCAGATACGCAGTATTTT
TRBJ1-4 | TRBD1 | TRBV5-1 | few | CASSASGQFEKLFF | TGCGCCAGCAGCGCTTCGGGACAGTTTGAAAAACTGTTTTTT
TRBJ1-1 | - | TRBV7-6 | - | CASSLLGTSNTEAFF | TGTGCCAGCAGCCTTTTGGGGACATCGAACACTGAAGCTTTCTTT
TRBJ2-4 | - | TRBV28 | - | CASSLSGVGTLAKNIQYF | TGTGCCAGCAGTTTATCCGGGGTGGGGACTCTAGCCAAAAACATTCAGTACTTC
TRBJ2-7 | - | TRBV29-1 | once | CSVEGGDVVQQYF | TGCAGCGTTGAAGGGGGCGACGTGGTGCAGCAGTACTTC
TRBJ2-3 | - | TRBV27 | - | CASSLSRASTDTQYF | TGTGCCAGCAGTCTTTCGAGGGCGAGCACAGATACGCAGTATTTT
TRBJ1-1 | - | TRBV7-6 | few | CASSLSQGLNTEAFF | TGTGCCAGTAGCTTGTCACAGGGTTTGAACACTGAAGCTTTCTTT
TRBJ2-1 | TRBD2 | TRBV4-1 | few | CASRPTGTSGGAVGYNEQFF | TGCGCCAGCAGACCGACCGGGACTAGCGGGGGGGCGGTTGGCTACAATGAGCAGTTCTTC
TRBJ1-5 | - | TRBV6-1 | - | CASTRGASQPQHF | TGTGCCAGCACCCGGGGTGCAAGTCAGCCCCAGCATTTT
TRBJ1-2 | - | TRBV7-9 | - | CASSTEGGGRRGYTF | TGTGCCAGCAGCACCGAGGGCGGAGGCCGTCGGGGCTACACCTTC
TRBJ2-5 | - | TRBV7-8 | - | CASSFLWGQETQYF | TGTGCCAGCAGCTTCCTCTGGGGGCAGGAGACCCAGTACTTC
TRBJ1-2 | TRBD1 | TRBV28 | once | CASSTGQKIYTF | TGTGCCAGCAGCACGGGACAGAAAATCTACACCTTC